These 10 T cell receptor beta chains were all obtained from the same sample, sequenced in a study of Graves' ophthalmopathy and Graves' hyperthyroidism. Amplification of TCR beta CDR3 regions used RNA transcripts. First-round RT-PCR used HTBI primers; second-round multiplex PCR followed. Each CDR3 protein gets one entry after TCRdb re-called the multiplex PCR reads with MiXCR. The sample has more than 40,000 distinct CDR3 sequences, 50% seen once. The sequencing input was peripheral blood. The receptors derive from an adult man with Graves' ophthalmopathy.

The V gene is TRBV3-1, the J gene TRBJ1-2; 12 bases fit TRBD1. This CDR3 comprises 15 residues. The trim removed 4 bases at V and 7 bases at J, leaving 7 bases unmatched. Per the germline V gene, CDR1 is LGHDT and CDR2 is YNNKEL (reference sequence). The CDR3 here is CASSRGQGARGGYTF. CDR3 sequence (DNA): TGTGCCAGCAGCCGGGGACAGGGGGCAAGAGGTGGCTACACCTTC.

This clonotype is labeled medium-sized. The V and J genes are TRBV7-9 and TRBJ1-6; D ambiguous. This CDR3 contains 14 residues. Trimming took 4 bases from V and 11 from J, leaving 15 bases between them. Germline V gives CDR1 SEHNR, CDR2 FQNEAQ (reference sequence). DNA of the CDR3: TGTGCCAGCAGCTCGTGGGAGGATCAAGCACCCCTCCACTTT. As protein: CASSSWEDQAPLHF. The variable domain in full, completed from reference TRBV7-9 and TRBJ1-6, reads DTGVSQNPRHKITKRGQNVTFRCDPISEHNRLYWYRQTLGQGPEFLTYFQNEAQLEKSRLLSDRFSAERPKGSFSTLEIQRTEQGDSAMYLCASSSWEDQAPLHFGNGTRLTVT.

The V and J genes are TRBV20-1 and TRBJ2-1; D is unresolved. In germline, CDR1 is DFQATT, CDR2 SNEGSKA (reference sequence). There are 11 residues in the CDR3. V gave up 3 bases and J gave up 5 bases, with 5 bases separating them. The DNA for the CDR3 is TGCAGTGCTAGTGAAGACAATGAGCAGTTCTTC. Its translation: CSASEDNEQFF.

This clonotype has at least ten counts. V and J are TRBV7-3 and TRBJ2-1; D is perhaps TRBD2 (7 bases). Trimming removed 5 bases at V and 9 bases at J, with 20 bases between. Looked up from germline, CDR1 is SGHTA and CDR2 is FQGTGA. The CDR3 has 15 residues. CDR3 amino acids: CASSPRGNREGEQFF. CDR3 DNA sequence: TGTGCCAGCAGCCCTAGAGGAAACAGGGAGGGTGAGCAGTTCTTC.

Notes on this clonotype: Mismatch with germline at one junction end may stem from a read error. The CDR3 loop reads CASSYAGADNEQFF. The CDR3 nucleotides read TGTGCTAGCAGCTACGCAGGGGCCGACAATGAGCAGTTCTTC. V gene TRBV7-7 combines with J gene TRBJ2-1, with D perhaps matching TRBD1 (6 bases). Germline V gene data show CDR1 as SSHAT and CDR2 as FNYEAQ (reference sequence). The CDR3 has 14 residues.

As concerns this clonotype: No conserved phenylalanine or tryptophan is present at the end of the CDR3, so a read error is the likely explanation. The V gene is TRBV7-8, the J gene TRBJ1-1; D gene uncertain. The CDR3 length is 13 residues. Germline CDR1 reads SGHVS; CDR2 reads FQNEAQ. The CDR3 loop is CASSLAAGTEAFC. The CDR3, as DNA: TGTGCCAGCAGCCTAGCCGCAGGCACTGAAGCTTTCTGT.

The chain joins TRBV7-8 to TRBJ2-7; the match to TRBD2 covers 12 bases. Germline V gives CDR1 SGHVS, CDR2 FQNEAQ. Germline trimming cut 4 bases from V and 4 bases from J; bases unmatched to any gene: 5. The CDR3 runs to 15 residues. In nucleotides, the CDR3 is TGTGCCAGCAGCTGGACTAGCGGGATTTATTACGAGCAGTACTTC. This gives the protein CASSWTSGIYYEQYF.

Worth noting for this clonotype: The junction departs from the called germline gene at one end, perhaps through a read error. The chain uses TRBV5-1 and TRBJ2-1, with unresolved D. The CDR3 runs 12 residues. The germline gives CDR1 SGHRS, CDR2 YFSETQ. CDR3 sequence (DNA): TGCGCTAGCAGCCTGGACGGACATGAGCAGTTCTTC. Its translation: CASSLDGHEQFF. The whole variable domain, filled in from reference TRBV5-1 and TRBJ2-1, reads KAGVTQTPRYLIKTRGQQVTLSCSPISGHRSVSWYQQTPGQGLQFLFEYFSETQRNKGNFPGRFSGRQFSNSRSEMNVSTLELGDSALYLCASSLDGHEQFFGPGTRLTVL.

This clonotype appeared many times. This may arise from a read error, as a much more abundant clone is one base away. The rearrangement joins TRBV11-2 to TRBJ2-7, with D perhaps given as TRBD1 or TRBD2 (5 bases each). This CDR3 contains 14 residues. Germline CDR1 is SGHAT and CDR2 is FQNNGV. The germline V and J ends were trimmed by 4 bases and 4 bases, with 14 bases remaining between them. CDR3 nucleotide sequence: TGTGCCAGCAGCTCGGGACCCGGAGCGTACGAGCAGTACTTC. Protein: CASSSGPGAYEQYF. Combining the CDR3 with reference TRBV11-2 and TRBJ2-7 gives the whole variable domain EAGVAQSPRYKIIEKRQSVAFWCNPISGHATLYWYQQILGQGPKLLIQFQNNGVVDDSQLPKDRFSAERLKGVDSTLKIQPAKLEDSAVYLCASSSGPGAYEQYFGPGTRLTVT.

This clonotype was observed many times. The gene calls are TRBV5-1 and TRBJ1-2; D is uncertain. With 4 bases removed from V and 3 bases from J, the gap between germline ends came to 10 bases. Germline CDR1 is SGHRS and CDR2 is YFSETQ. The CDR3 has 13 amino acids. The CDR3 region has the DNA TGCGCCAGCAGCCGGGCTTCCTACTATGGCTACACCTTC. It codes for CASSRASYYGYTF.